These T cell receptor beta chains were read from a single sample in a study of blood T cell repertoires in COVID-19. Generated by immunoSEQ multiplex PCR, the TCRdb table keeps only in-frame clones and is missing some. The data show around 90,000 clones, about nine tenths seen once. Sequences were obtained from peripheral blood. The receptors stem from a male donor with acute or convalescent COVID-19. Both conserved end residues are part of each CDR3. Fields, in order: CDR3 protein, CDR3 DNA, clone size, D gene, V gene, J gene. The D gene is left open where the match is weak. Some rows mark clone size as missing; the rest say once, few, many or name a class of expanded clone.

CASSARDSVGTIYF	TGCGCCAGCAGCGCGAGGGACAGTGTGGGCACCATATATTTT	NA	TRBD1	TRBV5-1	TRBJ1-3
CASSQDGGDTQYF	TGTGCCAGCAGCCAAGACGGCGGAGATACGCAGTATTTT	once	NA	TRBV4-2	TRBJ2-3
CASSLWRGQHTEAFF	TGTGCCAGCAGCTTGTGGCGGGGGCAGCACACTGAAGCTTTCTTT	NA	NA	TRBV5-6	TRBJ1-1
CASSSFSGGDYNEQFF	TGTGCCAGCAGCTCATTTAGCGGGGGGGACTACAATGAGCAGTTCTTC	NA	TRBD2	TRBV5-4	TRBJ2-1
CATAQDRGSNEKLFF	TGTGCCACCGCTCAGGACAGGGGTTCTAATGAAAAACTGTTTTTT	NA	TRBD1	TRBV24-1	TRBJ1-4
CASLAGYNEQFF	TGTGCCAGCCTAGCGGGGTACAATGAGCAGTTCTTC	NA	TRBD2	TRBV6-6	TRBJ2-1
CASSPLAGGPREQYF	TGTGCCAGCAGCCCCTTAGCGGGGGGGCCGAGGGAGCAGTACTTC	NA	TRBD2	TRBV7-2	TRBJ2-7
CASRGGSGNTIYF	TGTGCCAGCCGTGGGGGGTCCGGAAACACCATATATTTT	medium-sized	NA	TRBV7-6	TRBJ1-3
CASNPDRNTEAFF	TGCGCCAGCAACCCAGACAGGAACACTGAAGCTTTCTTT	NA	NA	TRBV5-1	TRBJ1-1
CASSANRGASYEQYF	TGTGCCAGCAGCGCAAACAGGGGGGCCTCCTACGAGCAGTACTTC	few	TRBD1	TRBV7-2	TRBJ2-7
CASSLDGRTYNEQYF	TGTGCCAGCAGCTTAGATGGGCGGACTTACAACGAGCAGTACTTC	once	NA	TRBV7-2	TRBJ2-7
CASSGGGAMNSPLHF	TGCGCCAGCAGCGGCGGCGGGGCCATGAATTCACCCCTCCACTTT	NA	NA	TRBV5-1	TRBJ1-6
CASSGGTGRYEQYF	TGTGCCAGCAGCGGGGGGACAGGGAGGTACGAGCAGTACTTC	NA	TRBD1	TRBV6-5	TRBJ2-7
CASSITGGANTGELFF	TGCGCCAGCAGCATCACAGGGGGCGCGAACACCGGGGAGCTGTTTTTT	NA	TRBD1	TRBV5-1	TRBJ2-2
CASSLQETQYF	TGTGCCAGCAGCCTCCAAGAGACCCAGTACTTC	NA	NA	TRBV5-6	TRBJ2-5
CASSLLVSDTQYF	TGCGCCAGCAGCTTGCTCGTCTCAGATACGCAGTATTTT	NA	NA	TRBV5-1	TRBJ2-3
CASSQQTASMYEQYF	TGTGCCAGCAGCCAACAGACAGCCTCGATGTACGAGCAGTACTTC	NA	NA	TRBV4-2	TRBJ2-7
CASSKRGGAHYGYTF	TGTGCCAGCAGCAAGCGTGGGGGGGCCCACTATGGCTACACCTTC	NA	NA	TRBV21-1	TRBJ1-2
CASSLLEDPEAFF	TGTGCCAGCAGTTTGTTGGAGGACCCTGAAGCTTTCTTT	NA	NA	TRBV28	TRBJ1-1
CASSLAPNTEAFF	TGTGCCAGCAGCTTGGCTCCGAACACTGAAGCTTTCTTT	NA	NA	TRBV5-5	TRBJ1-1
CASSYSGGQGPGELFF	TGTGCCAGCAGTTACTCCGGGGGACAGGGGCCCGGGGAGCTGTTTTTT	once	TRBD1	TRBV6-6	TRBJ2-2
CASREQGAFAKNIQYF	TGTGCCAGCAGGGAACAGGGGGCGTTTGCCAAAAACATTCAGTACTTC	NA	TRBD1	TRBV6-1	TRBJ2-4
CSAAGVGAFF	TGCAGTGCCGCGGGGGTTGGCGCTTTCTTT	NA	NA	TRBV20-1	TRBJ1-1
CASSTTPGGARKNIQYF	TGTGCCAGTAGTACAACCCCGGGGGGGGCACGCAAAAACATTCAGTACTTC	once	TRBD2	TRBV19	TRBJ2-4
CASSMGTANQPQHF	TGTGCCAGCAGTATGGGGACAGCCAATCAGCCCCAGCATTTT	NA	TRBD1	TRBV2	TRBJ1-5
CASSRDRGPNYGYTF	TGTGCCAGCAGTCGGGACAGAGGGCCTAACTATGGCTACACCTTC	NA	TRBD1	TRBV7-9	TRBJ1-2
CASRREGTGELFF	TGTGCCAGTAGACGGGAGGGAACCGGGGAGCTGTTTTTT	NA	TRBD2	TRBV19	TRBJ2-2
CSASPGGAYQPQHF	TGCAGTGCTAGTCCAGGGGGCGCGTATCAGCCCCAGCATTTT	NA	TRBD1	TRBV20-1	TRBJ1-5
CASKDETGGYNQPQHF	TGTGCCAGCAAGGACGAGACAGGGGGCTACAATCAGCCCCAGCATTTT	NA	TRBD1	TRBV6-6	TRBJ1-5
CASSPATVSGNTIYF	TGTGCCAGCAGCCCCGCGACAGTCTCTGGAAACACCATATATTTT	NA	NA	TRBV2	TRBJ1-3
CASSQDLGGSQPQHF	TGCGCCAGCAGCCAAGATCTCGGGGGAAGTCAGCCCCAGCATTTT	NA	NA	TRBV4-1	TRBJ1-5
CASSLGRSGTEAFF	TGCGCCAGCAGCTTGGGGAGATCGGGCACTGAAGCTTTCTTT	NA	NA	TRBV5-1	TRBJ1-1
CASSERGNYGYTF	TGTGCCAGCAGTGAACGGGGTAACTATGGCTACACCTTC	NA	NA	TRBV6-1	TRBJ1-2
CASSPSGGPYNEQFF	TGTGCCAGCAGCCCTAGCGGGGGCCCCTACAATGAGCAGTTCTTC	NA	TRBD2	TRBV4-2	TRBJ2-1
CASSSILGETQYF	TGTGCCAGCAGCTCGATCCTCGGGGAGACCCAGTACTTC	NA	NA	TRBV7-8	TRBJ2-5
CASRNPSTDTQYF	TGTGCCAGCAGAAATCCTAGCACAGATACGCAGTATTTT	NA	NA	TRBV28	TRBJ2-3
CASRKGQIYTGELFF	TGTGCCAGCAGAAAGGGACAGATATACACCGGGGAGCTGTTTTTT	once	TRBD1	TRBV28	TRBJ2-2
CASRAGTGTPQYF	TGTGCCAGCAGGGCCGGGACAGGGACCCCCCAGTATTTT	NA	TRBD1	TRBV12-3/TRBV12-4	TRBJ2-3
CASSLMGRSASGYTF	TGTGCCAGCAGCTTAATGGGGAGGTCCGCAAGTGGCTACACCTTC	NA	NA	TRBV7-9	TRBJ1-2
CASSLGLAVNTQYF	TGTGCCAGCAGCTTGGGACTAGCGGTAAATACGCAGTATTTT	NA	TRBD2	TRBV7-9	TRBJ2-3
CASSLRTADSTGYTF	TGCGCCAGCAGCCTCAGGACAGCAGATTCTACTGGCTACACCTTC	NA	NA	TRBV5-1	TRBJ1-2
CASSSLWTGGNTEAFF	TGTGCCAGCAGTTCCCTCTGGACAGGGGGGAACACTGAAGCTTTCTTT	NA	TRBD1	TRBV6-5	TRBJ1-1
CASSYDGIYGYTF	TGTGCCAGCAGTTACGACGGGATCTATGGCTACACCTTC	NA	NA	TRBV6-5	TRBJ1-2
CASSYQTGGSGNTIYF	TGTGCCAGCAGTTACCAGACAGGGGGTTCTGGAAACACCATATATTTT	few	TRBD1	TRBV6-5	TRBJ1-3
CASRDDRGVSEKLFF	TGCGCCAGCAGGGATGACAGGGGAGTAAGTGAAAAACTGTTTTTT	NA	TRBD1	TRBV5-1	TRBJ1-4
CASSELGLNTGELFF	TGTGCCAGCAGTGAATTGGGCCTCAACACCGGGGAGCTGTTTTTT	NA	NA	TRBV25-1	TRBJ2-2
CASSVPEGETQYF	TGTGCCAGCAGTGTACCAGAGGGAGAGACCCAGTACTTC	NA	NA	TRBV2	TRBJ2-5
CASSYYRGRDSPLHF	TGTGCCAGCAGCTATTACAGGGGGCGGGATTCACCCCTCCACTTT	NA	TRBD1	TRBV13	TRBJ1-6
CASRGPGANVLTF	TGTGCCAGCAGGGGGCCTGGGGCCAACGTCCTGACTTTC	few	NA	TRBV12-3/TRBV12-4	TRBJ2-6